This is a list of T cell receptor beta chains from one sample in a study of blood T cell repertoires in COVID-19. The data were produced by immunoSEQ multiplex PCR, yet TCRdb's version contains in-frame clones alone and is incomplete. The sample lists tens of thousands of clones; about 88% were seen once. The sequenced sample consisted of peripheral blood. These receptors all come from a human donor in a cohort sampled during active COVID-19. CDR3s include the opening cysteine and the closing phenylalanine or tryptophan. D genes are given only for firm matches. The size of a clone is reported for some rows only, either as once, few or many, or as a class for expanded clones.

cdr3_nt,cdr3_aa,v_call,clone_size,d_call,j_call
TGTGCCAGCAGTAGGACAGAACCAACTAACTATGGCTACACCTTC,CASSRTEPTNYGYTF,TRBV6-2/TRBV6-3,few,-,TRBJ1-2
TGTGCCAGCAGCCTGGACAGGGGCGATGAGCAGTTCTTC,CASSLDRGDEQFF,TRBV7-7,-,TRBD1,TRBJ2-1
TGCGCCAGCAGCTTGGACCAGACACCGACCCAGTACTTC,CASSLDQTPTQYF,TRBV5-1,-,-,TRBJ2-5
TGCGCCAGCAGTGAGCTAGGGGGGGGGAATTCACCCCTCCACTTT,CASSELGGGNSPLHF,TRBV10-2,-,-,TRBJ1-6
TGTGCCTGGACAAATAGCGGGGGGGCCTTCGGGGAGCTGTTTTTT,CAWTNSGGAFGELFF,TRBV30,-,TRBD2,TRBJ2-2
TGTGCCAGCAGCCAAGCTACCCTTGACAGAGCCTACGAGCAGTACTTC,CASSQATLDRAYEQYF,TRBV3-1/TRBV3-2,-,-,TRBJ2-7
TGTGCCAGCAGGAGGCAATTAAGAACGACAGACAATCAGCCCCAGCATTTT,CASRRQLRTTDNQPQHF,TRBV2,few,-,TRBJ1-5
TGTGCCAGCAGTTGGGACAGGGAGGGGGAGCAGTACTTC,CASSWDREGEQYF,TRBV2,-,TRBD1,TRBJ2-7
TGTGCCAGCTCAGGGTCCGGGGTAGGGCCCTACGAGCAGTACTTC,CASSGSGVGPYEQYF,TRBV18,once,-,TRBJ2-7
TGTGCCAGCAGGCGGGGATTGGGGGAGACCCAGTACTTC,CASRRGLGETQYF,TRBV12-3/TRBV12-4,-,-,TRBJ2-5
TGTGCCAGCACCGGACAGGGAGATTCACCCCTCCACTTT,CASTGQGDSPLHF,TRBV19,few,TRBD1,TRBJ1-6